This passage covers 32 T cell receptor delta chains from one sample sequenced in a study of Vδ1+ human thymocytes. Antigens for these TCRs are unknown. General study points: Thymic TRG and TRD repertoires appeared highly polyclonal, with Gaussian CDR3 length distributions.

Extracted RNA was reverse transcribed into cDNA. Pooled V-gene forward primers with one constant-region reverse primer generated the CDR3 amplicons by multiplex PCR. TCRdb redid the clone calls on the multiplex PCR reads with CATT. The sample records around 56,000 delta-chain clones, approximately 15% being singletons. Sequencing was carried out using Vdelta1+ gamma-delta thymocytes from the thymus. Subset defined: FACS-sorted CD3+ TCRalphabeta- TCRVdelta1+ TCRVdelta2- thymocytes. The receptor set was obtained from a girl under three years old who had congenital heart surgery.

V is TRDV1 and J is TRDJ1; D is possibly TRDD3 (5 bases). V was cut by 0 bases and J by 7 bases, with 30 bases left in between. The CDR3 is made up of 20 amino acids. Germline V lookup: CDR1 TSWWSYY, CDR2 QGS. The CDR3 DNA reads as TGTGCTCTTGGGGAACTTCACGTGATGGGGACACAGATACTGGTTGGTAAACTCATCTTT. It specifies CALGELHVMGTQILVGKLIF.

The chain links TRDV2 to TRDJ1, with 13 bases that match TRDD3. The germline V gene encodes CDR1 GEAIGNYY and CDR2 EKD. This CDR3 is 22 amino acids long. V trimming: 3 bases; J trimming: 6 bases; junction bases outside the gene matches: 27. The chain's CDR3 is CACDPLTGGYGVGLYFANKLIF. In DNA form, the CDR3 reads TGTGCCTGTGACCCCCTTACTGGGGGATACGGGGTCGGTCTGTATTTCGCGAATAAACTCATCTTT.

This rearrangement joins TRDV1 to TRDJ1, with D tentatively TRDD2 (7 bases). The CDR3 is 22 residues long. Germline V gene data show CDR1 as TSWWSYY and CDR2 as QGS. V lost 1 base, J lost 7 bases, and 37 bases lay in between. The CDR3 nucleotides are TGTGCTCTTGGGGAACCCCCGTTGAGTTTTGGCCTTCCTCGCTGTAATGGGGGTAAACTCATCTTT. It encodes CALGEPPLSFGLPRCNGGKLIF.

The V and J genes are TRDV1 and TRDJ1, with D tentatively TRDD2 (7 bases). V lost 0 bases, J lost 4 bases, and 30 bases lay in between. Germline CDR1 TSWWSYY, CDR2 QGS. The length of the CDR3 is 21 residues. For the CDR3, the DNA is TGTGCTCTTGGGGAACTAGGTTCCTACCCTAGTGGGGATTTGAATGGCGATAAACTCATCTTT. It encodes CALGELGSYPSGDLNGDKLIF.

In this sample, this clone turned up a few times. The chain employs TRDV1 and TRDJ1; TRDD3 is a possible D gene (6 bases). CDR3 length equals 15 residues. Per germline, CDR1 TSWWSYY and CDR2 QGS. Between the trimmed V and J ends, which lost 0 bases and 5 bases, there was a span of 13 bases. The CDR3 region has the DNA TGTGCTCTTGGGGAACTTGGCGACCTGGGGGATAAACTCATCTTT. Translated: CALGELGDLGDKLIF.

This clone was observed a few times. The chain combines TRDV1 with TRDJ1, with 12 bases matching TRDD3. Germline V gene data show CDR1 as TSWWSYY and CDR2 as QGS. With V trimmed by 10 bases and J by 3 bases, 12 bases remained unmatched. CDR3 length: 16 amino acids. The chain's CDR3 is CAPRLLGDTYADKLIF. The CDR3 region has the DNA TGTGCTCCCCGGTTACTGGGGGATACATACGCCGATAAACTCATCTTT.

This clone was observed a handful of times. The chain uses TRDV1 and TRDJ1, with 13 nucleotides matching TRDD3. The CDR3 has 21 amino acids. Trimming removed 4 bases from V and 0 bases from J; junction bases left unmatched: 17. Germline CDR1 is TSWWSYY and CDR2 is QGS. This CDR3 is CALGGPRVITGGYVYTDKLIF. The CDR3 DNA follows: TGTGCTCTTGGGGGGCCTAGAGTAATTACTGGGGGATACGTGTACACCGATAAACTCATCTTT.

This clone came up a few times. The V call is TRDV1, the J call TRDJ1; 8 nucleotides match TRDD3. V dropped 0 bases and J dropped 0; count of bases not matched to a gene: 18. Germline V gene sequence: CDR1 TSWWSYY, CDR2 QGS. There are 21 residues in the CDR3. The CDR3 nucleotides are TGTGCTCTTGGGGAACTAGGGCCTACGGGGATACCCCAACCGTACACCGATAAACTCATCTTT. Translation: CALGELGPTGIPQPYTDKLIF.

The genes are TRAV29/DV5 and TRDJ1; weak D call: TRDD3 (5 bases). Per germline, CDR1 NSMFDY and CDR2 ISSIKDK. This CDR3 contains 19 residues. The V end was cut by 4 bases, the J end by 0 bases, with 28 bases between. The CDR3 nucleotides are TGTGCAGCAGGGGTATACTCCCCGGGGACCCCCTTGTACACCGATAAACTCATCTTT. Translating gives CAAGVYSPGTPLYTDKLIF.

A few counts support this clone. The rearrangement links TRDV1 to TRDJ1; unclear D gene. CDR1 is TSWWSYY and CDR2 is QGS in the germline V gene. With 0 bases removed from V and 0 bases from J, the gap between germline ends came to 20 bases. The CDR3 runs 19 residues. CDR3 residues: CALGELAYRVFQYTDKLIF. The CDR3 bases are TGTGCTCTTGGGGAACTCGCCTATAGGGTGTTTCAGTACACCGATAAACTCATCTTT.

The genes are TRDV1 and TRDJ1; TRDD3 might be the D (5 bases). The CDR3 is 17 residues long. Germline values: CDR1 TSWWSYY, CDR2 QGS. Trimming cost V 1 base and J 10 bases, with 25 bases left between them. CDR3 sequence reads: CALGEPSLLKGAGGLIF. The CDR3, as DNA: TGTGCTCTTGGGGAACCATCCTTGCTTAAGGGAGCGGGGGGACTCATCTTT.

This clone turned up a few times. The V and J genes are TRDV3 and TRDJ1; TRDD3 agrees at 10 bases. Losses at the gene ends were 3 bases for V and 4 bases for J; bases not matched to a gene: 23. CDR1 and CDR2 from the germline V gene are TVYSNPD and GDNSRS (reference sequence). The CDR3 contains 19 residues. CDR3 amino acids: CAFPGPNQSTGGWFDKLIF. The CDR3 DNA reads TGTGCCTTCCCCGGCCCCAACCAAAGTACTGGGGGATGGTTCGATAAACTCATCTTT.

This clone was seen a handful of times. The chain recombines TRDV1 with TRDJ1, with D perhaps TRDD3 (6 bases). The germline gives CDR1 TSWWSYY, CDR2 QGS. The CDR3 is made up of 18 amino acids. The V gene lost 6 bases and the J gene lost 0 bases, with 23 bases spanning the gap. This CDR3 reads CALGRPGRLGSYTDKLIF. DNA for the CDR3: TGTGCTCTTGGAAGGCCCGGCCGTCTGGGGAGCTACACCGATAAACTCATCTTT.

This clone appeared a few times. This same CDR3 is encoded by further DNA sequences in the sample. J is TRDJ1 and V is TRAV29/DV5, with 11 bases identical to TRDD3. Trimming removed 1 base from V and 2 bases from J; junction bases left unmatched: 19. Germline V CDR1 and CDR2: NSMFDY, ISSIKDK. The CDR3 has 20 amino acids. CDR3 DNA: TGTGCAGCAAGCTGGTCCTGTGAGTACTGGGGGATATTTTCGACCGATAAACTCATCTTT. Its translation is CAASWSCEYWGIFSTDKLIF.

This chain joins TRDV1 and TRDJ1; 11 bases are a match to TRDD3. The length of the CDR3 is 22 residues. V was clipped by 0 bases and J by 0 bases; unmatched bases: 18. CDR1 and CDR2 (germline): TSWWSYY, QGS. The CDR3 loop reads CALGELFYSAWGIRKHTDKLIF. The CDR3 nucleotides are TGTGCTCTTGGGGAACTATTCTATTCGGCTTGGGGGATACGTAAACACACCGATAAACTCATCTTT.

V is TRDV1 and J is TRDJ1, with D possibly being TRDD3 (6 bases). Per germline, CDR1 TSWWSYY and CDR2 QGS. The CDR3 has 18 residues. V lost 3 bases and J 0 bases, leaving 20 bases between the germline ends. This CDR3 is CALGDPRPGDLYTDKLIF. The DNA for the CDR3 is TGTGCTCTTGGGGACCCCCGACCGGGGGACCTTTACACCGATAAACTCATCTTT.

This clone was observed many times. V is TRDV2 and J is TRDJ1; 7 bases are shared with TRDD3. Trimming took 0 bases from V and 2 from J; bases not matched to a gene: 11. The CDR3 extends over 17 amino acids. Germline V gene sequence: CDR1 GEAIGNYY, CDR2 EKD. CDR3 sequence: CACDTGDLLGLTDKLIF. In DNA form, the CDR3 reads TGTGCCTGTGACACCGGGGATTTACTGGGGCTTACCGATAAACTCATCTTT.

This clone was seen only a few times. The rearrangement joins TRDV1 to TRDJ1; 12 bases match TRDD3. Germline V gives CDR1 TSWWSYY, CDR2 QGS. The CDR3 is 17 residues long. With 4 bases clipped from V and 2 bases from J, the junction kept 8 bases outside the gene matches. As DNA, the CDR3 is TGTGCTCTTGGGGTACTGACTGGGGGATACCTAACCGATAAACTCATCTTT. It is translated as CALGVLTGGYLTDKLIF.

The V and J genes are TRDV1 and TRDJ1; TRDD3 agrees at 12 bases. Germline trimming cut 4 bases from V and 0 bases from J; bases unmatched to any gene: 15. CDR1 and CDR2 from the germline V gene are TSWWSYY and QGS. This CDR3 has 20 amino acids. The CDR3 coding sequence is TGTGCTCTTGGGGCCCATCTGGGGGATACGATAACTGGATACACCGATAAACTCATCTTT. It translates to CALGAHLGDTITGYTDKLIF.

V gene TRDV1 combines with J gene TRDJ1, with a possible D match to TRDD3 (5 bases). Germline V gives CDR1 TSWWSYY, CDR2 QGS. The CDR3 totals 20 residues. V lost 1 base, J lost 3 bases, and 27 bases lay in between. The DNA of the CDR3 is TGTGCTCTTGGGGAACGGCCTCCAAAGGGGGGGCCCAGTCGGGCCGATAAACTCATCTTT. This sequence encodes CALGERPPKGGPSRADKLIF.

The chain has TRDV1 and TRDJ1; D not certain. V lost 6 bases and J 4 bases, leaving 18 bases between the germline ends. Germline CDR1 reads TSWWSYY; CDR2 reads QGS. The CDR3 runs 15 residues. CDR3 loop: CALGVGLQRSDKLIF. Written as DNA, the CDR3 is TGTGCTCTTGGAGTCGGGCTCCAAAGGAGCGATAAACTCATCTTT.

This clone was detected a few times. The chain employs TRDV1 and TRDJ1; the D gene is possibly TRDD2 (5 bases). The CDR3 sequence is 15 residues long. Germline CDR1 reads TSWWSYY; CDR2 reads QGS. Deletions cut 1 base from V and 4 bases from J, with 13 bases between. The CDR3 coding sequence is TGTGCTCTTGGGGAACACGCCTACGGCGGCGATAAACTCATCTTT. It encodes CALGEHAYGGDKLIF.

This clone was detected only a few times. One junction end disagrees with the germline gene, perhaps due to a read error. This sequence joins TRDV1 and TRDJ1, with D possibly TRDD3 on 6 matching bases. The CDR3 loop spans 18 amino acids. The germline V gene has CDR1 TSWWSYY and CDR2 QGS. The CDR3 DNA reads TGCGCTCTTGGGGAGAGGGGATGCCCCGACTTCTACACCGATAAACTCATCTTT. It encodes CALGERGCPDFYTDKLIF.

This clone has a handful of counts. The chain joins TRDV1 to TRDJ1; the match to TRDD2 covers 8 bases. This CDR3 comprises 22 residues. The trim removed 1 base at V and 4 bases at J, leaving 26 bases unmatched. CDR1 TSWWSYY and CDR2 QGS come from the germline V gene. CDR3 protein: CALGEPIPTSYPPGMRRDKLIF. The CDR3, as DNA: TGTGCTCTTGGGGAACCTATTCCTACTTCCTACCCACCGGGGATGAGACGCGATAAACTCATCTTT.

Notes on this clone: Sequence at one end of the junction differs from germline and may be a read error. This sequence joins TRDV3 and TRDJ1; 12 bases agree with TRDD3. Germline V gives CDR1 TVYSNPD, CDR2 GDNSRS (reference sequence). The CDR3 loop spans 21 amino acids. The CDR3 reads CAFTRLRVLGDTLWYTDELIF. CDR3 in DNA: TGTGCCTTTACTCGTCTACGGGTACTGGGGGATACACTCTGGTACACCGATGAACTCATCTTT.

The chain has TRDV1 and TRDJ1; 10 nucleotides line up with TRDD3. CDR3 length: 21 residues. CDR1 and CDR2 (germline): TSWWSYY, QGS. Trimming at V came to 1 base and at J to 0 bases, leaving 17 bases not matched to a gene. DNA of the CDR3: TGTGCTCTTGGGGAACGCCCCTGGGGGATATTTAGTGTCCGGTACACCGATAAACTCATCTTT. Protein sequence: CALGERPWGIFSVRYTDKLIF.

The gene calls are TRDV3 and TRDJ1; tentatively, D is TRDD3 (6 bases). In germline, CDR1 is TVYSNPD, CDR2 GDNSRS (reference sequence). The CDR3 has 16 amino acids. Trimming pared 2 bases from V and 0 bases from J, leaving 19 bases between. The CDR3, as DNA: TGTGCCTTTGTCCTATGTAGGGGGGAAGACACCGATAAACTCATCTTT. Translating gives CAFVLCRGEDTDKLIF. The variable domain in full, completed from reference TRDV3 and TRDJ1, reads CDKVTQSSPDQTVASGSEVVLLCTYDTVYSNPDLFWYRIRPDYSFQFVFYGDNSRSEGADFTQGRFSVKHILTQKAFHLVISPVRTEDSATYYCAFVLCRGEDTDKLIFGKGTRVTVEP.

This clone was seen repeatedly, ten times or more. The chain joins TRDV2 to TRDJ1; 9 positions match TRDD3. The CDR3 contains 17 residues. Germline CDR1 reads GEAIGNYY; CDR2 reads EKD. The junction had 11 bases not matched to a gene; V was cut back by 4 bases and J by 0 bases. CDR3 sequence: CACEYQTGGLYTDKLIF. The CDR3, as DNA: TGTGCCTGTGAATACCAGACTGGGGGACTATACACCGATAAACTCATCTTT.

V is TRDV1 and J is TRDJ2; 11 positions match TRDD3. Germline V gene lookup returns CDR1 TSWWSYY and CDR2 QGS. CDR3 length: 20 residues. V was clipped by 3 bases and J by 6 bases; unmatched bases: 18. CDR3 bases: TGTGCTCTTGGGGATCGAACCTTCCCGTACTGGGGGATAAAGTCAGCACAACTCTTCTTT. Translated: CALGDRTFPYWGIKSAQLFF.

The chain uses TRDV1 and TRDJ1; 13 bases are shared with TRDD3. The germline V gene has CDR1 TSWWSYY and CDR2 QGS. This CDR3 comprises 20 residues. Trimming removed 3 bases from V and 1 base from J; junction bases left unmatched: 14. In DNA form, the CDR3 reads TGTGCTCTTGGGGACCCCACTGTCTCCGACTGGGGGATACGCACCGATAAACTCATCTTT. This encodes CALGDPTVSDWGIRTDKLIF.

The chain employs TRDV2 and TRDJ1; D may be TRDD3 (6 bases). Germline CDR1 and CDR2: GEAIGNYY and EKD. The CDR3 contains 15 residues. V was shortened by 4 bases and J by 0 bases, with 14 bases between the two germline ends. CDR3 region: CACELGIPYTDKLIF. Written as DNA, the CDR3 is TGTGCCTGTGAGCTGGGGATTCCGTACACCGATAAACTCATCTTT.

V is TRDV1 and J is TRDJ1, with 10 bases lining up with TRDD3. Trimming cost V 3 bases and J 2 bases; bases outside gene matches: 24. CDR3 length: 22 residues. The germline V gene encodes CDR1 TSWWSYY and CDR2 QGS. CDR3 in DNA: TGTGCTCTTGGGGAGAGGGTGTCGCAAAACGTATACTGGGGGATGAGGACCGATAAACTCATCTTT. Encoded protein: CALGERVSQNVYWGMRTDKLIF.